One and the same sample provided the 10 T cell receptor beta chains below, sequenced in a study of T cell responses to AZD1222 COVID-19 vaccine. The assay was immunoSEQ multiplex PCR, and TCRdb's table has in-frame clones only and misses some. The sample lists tens of thousands of clones, about 90% occurring once. This specimen consisted of peripheral blood, obtained 28 days after the second AZD1222 dose. Receptor source: an adult who received the AZD1222 COVID-19 vaccine.

J is TRBJ1-5 and V is TRBV11-2; TRBD1 agrees at 7 bases. The V gene end was trimmed by 5 bases and the J gene end by 6 bases; junction bases not matched to a gene: 4. The germline gives CDR1 SGHAT, CDR2 FQNNGV. The CDR3 is 13 residues long. In DNA form, the CDR3 reads TGTGCCAGCAGCCTGGGACAGAGTCAGCCCCAGCATTTT. Translation gives CASSLGQSQPQHF.

V usage is TRBV24-1 and J usage is TRBJ1-5; D is undetermined. Germline CDR1 reads KGHDR; CDR2 reads SFDVKD. Deletions cut 10 bases from V and 4 bases from J, with 22 bases between. The CDR3 consists of 16 residues. The chain's CDR3 is CATKSDGSCRNQPQHF. The DNA for the CDR3 is TGTGCCACGAAGTCCGACGGGTCGTGTCGAAATCAGCCCCAGCATTTT.

CDR3 amino acids: CASSDVGVGEKLFF. CDR3 in DNA: TGTGCCAGCAGTGACGTCGGTGTTGGAGAAAAACTGTTTTTT. This chain connects TRBV2 to TRBJ1-4; the D is unclear. Trimming stripped 3 bases from V and 8 bases from J, with 13 bases between. The CDR3 extends over 14 amino acids. From germline, CDR1 is SNHLY and CDR2 FYNNEI.

The chain joins TRBV29-1 to TRBJ2-1, with 9 positions matching TRBD2. CDR1 is SQVTM, CDR2 ANQGSEA, per germline. The CDR3 runs to 14 residues. V trimming: 8 bases; J trimming: 8 bases; junction bases outside the gene matches: 13. The CDR3 bases are TGCAGCACCGAGTGGACTAGCGAGATCTATGAGCAGTTCTTC. It translates to CSTEWTSEIYEQFF.

The rearrangement uses TRBV7-2 and TRBJ1-5; D is uncertain. CDR3 length equals 15 residues. V was shortened by 2 bases and J by 2 bases, with 10 bases between the two germline ends. Germline loops: CDR1 SGHTA, CDR2 FQGNSA. CDR3 residues: CASSLNGVGNQPQHF. Written as DNA, the CDR3 is TGTGCCAGCAGCTTAAACGGGGTTGGCAATCAGCCCCAGCATTTT. The full variable domain, its missing parts supplied by reference TRBV7-2 and TRBJ1-5, is GAGVSQSPSNKVTEKGKDVELRCDPISGHTALYWYRQSLGQGLEFLIYFQGNSAPDKSGLPSDRFSAERTGGSVSTLTIQRTQQEDSAVYLCASSLNGVGNQPQHFGDGTRLSIL.

This clone was observed a few times. The J gene is TRBJ2-1, the V gene TRBV10-1, with 7 positions matching TRBD2. The J segment lost 9 bases and the V segment lost 3 bases, leaving 5 bases of the junction unmatched. Germline assignment: CDR1 WNHNN and CDR2 SYGVQD (reference sequence). This CDR3 has 13 residues. Here the CDR3 reads CASSDHRLAEQFF. The CDR3 nucleotides are TGCGCCAGCAGTGACCATAGACTAGCTGAGCAGTTCTTC.

V and J are TRBV7-9 and TRBJ2-3; 11 positions match TRBD2. The CDR3 covers 16 residues. The germline gives CDR1 SEHNR, CDR2 FQNEAQ (reference sequence). After removal of 3 bases from V and 4 bases from J, the junction contained 6 bases not matched to a gene. The CDR3 is CASSLGTSGSADTQYF. CDR3 nucleotides: TGTGCCAGCAGCTTGGGCACTAGCGGGAGCGCAGATACGCAGTATTTT.

The genes are TRBV18 and TRBJ2-7; TRBD1 matches at 8 bases. Germline CDR1 KGHSH, CDR2 LQKENI. With V trimmed by 2 bases and J by 3 bases, 12 bases remained unmatched. CDR3 length: 17 residues. The CDR3 DNA sequence: TGTGCCAGCTCACCAGGGGACAGGTCCTTAATCGTCTACGAGCAGTACTTC. This sequence encodes CASSPGDRSLIVYEQYF.

In this sample, this clone turned up a few times. CDR3 protein: CASSLLVMGYGYTF. CDR3 nucleotides: TGCGCCAGCAGCTTGTTGGTGATGGGGTATGGCTACACCTTC. The chain carries TRBV5-1 and TRBJ1-2, with no clear D. CDR1 is SGHRS, CDR2 YFSETQ, per germline. V shed 1 base and J shed 5 bases, with 12 bases lying between them. CDR3 length equals 14 residues.

The V call is TRBV4-2, the J call TRBJ1-3; D is perhaps TRBD1 (6 bases). V lost 0 bases and J 0 bases, leaving 15 bases between the germline ends. The CDR3 has 18 residues. The germline gives CDR1 LGHNA, CDR2 YNFKEQ. CDR3 loop: CASSQEAGGANSGNTIYF. CDR3 DNA: TGTGCCAGCAGCCAAGAGGCTGGGGGGGCAAACTCTGGAAACACCATATATTTT.